This T cell receptor (beta chain) was found in a study of graft-versus-host responses after intestinal transplantation. For the study at large: Anti-thymocyte globulin was used for induction in all recipients, who then took tacrolimus and steroids for about 3 years.

The CDR3 sequence is 15 residues long. The V segment lost 2 bases and the J segment 0 bases; nucleotides outside the gene matches: 3. Germline CDR1 reads MDHEN; CDR2 reads SYDVKM. The assay was immunoSEQ multiplex PCR, and TCRdb's table has in-frame clones only and misses some. Among about 10,000 clones listed, roughly 32% were seen once. Plates contained approximately 200,000 CFSE-labeled responder cells and approximately 200,000 irradiated, violet-dye-labeled stimulator cells. The study, taken as a whole, reports: Investigators detected GvH clones in recipient marrow, with some emerging earlier in ileum or blood.

This specimen was alloreactive CD4+ T cells from a mixed lymphocyte reaction culture, taken before transplantation. The subset: CFSE-low proliferating T cells sorted from approximately 6-day pre-transplant mixed lymphocyte reaction (GvH or HvG direction). The chain combines TRBV28 with TRBJ1-1; 7 bases fit TRBD1. The sequence was obtained from a human patient who was an organ donor for intestinal transplantation. This CDR3 is CASSLLDRLNTEAFF. The DNA for the CDR3 is TGTGCCAGCAGTTTACTGGACAGGTTGAACACTGAAGCTTTCTTT.